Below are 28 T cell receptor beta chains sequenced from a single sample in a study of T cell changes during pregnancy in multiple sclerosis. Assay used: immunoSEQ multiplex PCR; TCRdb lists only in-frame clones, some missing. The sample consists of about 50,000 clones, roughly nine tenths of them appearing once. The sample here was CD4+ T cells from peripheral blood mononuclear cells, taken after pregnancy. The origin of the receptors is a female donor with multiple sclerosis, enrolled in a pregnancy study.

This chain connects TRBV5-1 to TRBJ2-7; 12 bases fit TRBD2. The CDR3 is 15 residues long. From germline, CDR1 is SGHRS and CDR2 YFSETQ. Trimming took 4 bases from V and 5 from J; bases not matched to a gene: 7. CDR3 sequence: CASSPGLAGLHEQYF. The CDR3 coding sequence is TGCGCCAGCAGCCCCGGACTAGCGGGATTGCACGAGCAGTACTTC.

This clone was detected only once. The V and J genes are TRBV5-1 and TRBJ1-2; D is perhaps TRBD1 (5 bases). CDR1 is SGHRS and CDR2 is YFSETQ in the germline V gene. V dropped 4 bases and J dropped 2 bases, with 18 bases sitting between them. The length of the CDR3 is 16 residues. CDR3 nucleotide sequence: TGCGCCAGCAGCCCCGAACCGGGGGGGATAAACTATGGCTACACCTTC. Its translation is CASSPEPGGINYGYTF.

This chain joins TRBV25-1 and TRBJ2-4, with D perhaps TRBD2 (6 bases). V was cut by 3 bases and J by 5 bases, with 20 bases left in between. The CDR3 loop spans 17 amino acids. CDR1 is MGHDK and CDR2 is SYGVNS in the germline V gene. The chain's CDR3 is CASSDNRGGGRQNIQYF. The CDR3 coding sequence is TGTGCCAGCAGTGACAACCGGGGAGGAGGGCGGCAAAACATTCAGTACTTC.

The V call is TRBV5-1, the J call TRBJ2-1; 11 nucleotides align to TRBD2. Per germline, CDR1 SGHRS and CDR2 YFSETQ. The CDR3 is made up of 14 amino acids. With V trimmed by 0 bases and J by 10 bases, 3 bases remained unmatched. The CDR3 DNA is TGCGCCAGCAGCTTGGAACTAGCGGGAGTCGAGCAGTTCTTC. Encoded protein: CASSLELAGVEQFF.

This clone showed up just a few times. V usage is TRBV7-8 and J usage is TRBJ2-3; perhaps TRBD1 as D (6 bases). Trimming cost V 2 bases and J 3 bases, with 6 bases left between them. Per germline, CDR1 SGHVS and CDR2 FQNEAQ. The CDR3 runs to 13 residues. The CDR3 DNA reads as TGTGCCAGCAGCTTACAGGGGACAGATACGCAGTATTTT. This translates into CASSLQGTDTQYF.

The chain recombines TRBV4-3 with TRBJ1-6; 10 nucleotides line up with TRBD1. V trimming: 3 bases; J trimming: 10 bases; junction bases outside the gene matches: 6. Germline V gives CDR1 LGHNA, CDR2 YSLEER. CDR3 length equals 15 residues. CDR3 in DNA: TGCGCCAGCAGCCAGGAACGACAGGGGGCGTCACCCCTCCACTTT. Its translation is CASSQERQGASPLHF.

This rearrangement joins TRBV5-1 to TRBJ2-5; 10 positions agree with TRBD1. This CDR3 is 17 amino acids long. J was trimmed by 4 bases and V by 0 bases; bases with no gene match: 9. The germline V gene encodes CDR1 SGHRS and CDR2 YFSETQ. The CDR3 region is CASSLAGTGVGGETQYF. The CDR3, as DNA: TGCGCCAGCAGCTTGGCCGGGACAGGGGTGGGAGGAGAGACCCAGTACTTC.

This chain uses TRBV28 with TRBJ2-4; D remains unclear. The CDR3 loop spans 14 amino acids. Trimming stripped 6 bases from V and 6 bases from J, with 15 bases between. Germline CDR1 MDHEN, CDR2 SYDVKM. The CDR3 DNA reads TGTGCCAGCAGCCAACAACCTGGTCCAAACATTCAGTACTTC. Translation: CASSQQPGPNIQYF.

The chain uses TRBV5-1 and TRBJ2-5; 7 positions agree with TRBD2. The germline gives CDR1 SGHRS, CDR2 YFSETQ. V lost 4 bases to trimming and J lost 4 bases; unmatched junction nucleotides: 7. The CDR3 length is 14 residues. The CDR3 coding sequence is TGCGCCAGCAGCCGTACTAGCGCTCTAGAGACCCAGTACTTC. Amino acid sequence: CASSRTSALETQYF.

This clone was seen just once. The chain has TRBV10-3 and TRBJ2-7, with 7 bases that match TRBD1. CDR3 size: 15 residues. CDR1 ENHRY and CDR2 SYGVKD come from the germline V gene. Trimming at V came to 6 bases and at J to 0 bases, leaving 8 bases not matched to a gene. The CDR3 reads CAIREQGPLSYEQYF. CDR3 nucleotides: TGTGCCATCAGAGAACAGGGGCCCCTCTCCTACGAGCAGTACTTC.

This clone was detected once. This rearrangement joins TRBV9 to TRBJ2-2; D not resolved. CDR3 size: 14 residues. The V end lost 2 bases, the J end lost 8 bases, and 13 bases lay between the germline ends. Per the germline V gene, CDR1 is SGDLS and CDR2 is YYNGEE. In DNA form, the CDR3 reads TGTGCCAGCAGCGTTTCCCTAGGCCTAGGGGAGCTGTTTTTT. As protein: CASSVSLGLGELFF.

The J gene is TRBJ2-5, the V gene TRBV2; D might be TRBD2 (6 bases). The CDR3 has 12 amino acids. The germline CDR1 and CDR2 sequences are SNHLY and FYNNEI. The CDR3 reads CAKAGLSETQYF. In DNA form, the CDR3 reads TGTGCTAAAGCGGGTCTGTCCGAGACCCAGTACTTC. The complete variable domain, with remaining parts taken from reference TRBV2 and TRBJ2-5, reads EPEVTQTPSHQVTQMGQEVILRCVPISNHLYFYWYRQILGQKVEFLVSFYNNEISEKSEIFDDQFSVERPDGSNFTLKIRSTKLEDSAMYFCAKAGLSETQYFGPGTRLLVL.

The CDR3 reads CASSEGPGGELMNTEAFF. The CDR3 nucleotides are TGTGCCAGCAGTGAAGGCCCAGGGGGCGAACTCATGAACACTGAAGCTTTCTTT. The chain has TRBV2 and TRBJ1-1; TRBD1 aligns across 8 bases. The V gene's germline CDR1 is SNHLY and CDR2 FYNNEI. V shed 1 base, J shed 0 bases, and the junction held 10 bases outside the gene matches. This CDR3 comprises 18 residues.

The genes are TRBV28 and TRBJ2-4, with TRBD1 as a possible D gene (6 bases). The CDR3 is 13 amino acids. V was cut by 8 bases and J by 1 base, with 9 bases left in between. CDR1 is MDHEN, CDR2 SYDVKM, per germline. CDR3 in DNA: TGTGCCAGCCTTGACAGGGCCAAAAACATTCAGTACTTC. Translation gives CASLDRAKNIQYF.

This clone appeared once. The CDR3, as DNA: TGTGCCAGCAGCTTTGACAGTTATGGCTACACCTTC. Encoded protein: CASSFDSYGYTF. The genes are TRBV6-5 and TRBJ1-2; D perhaps matches TRBD1 (5 bases). CDR1 and CDR2 from the germline V gene are MNHEY and SVGAGI. The CDR3 is 12 amino acids. Trimming pared 6 bases from V and 5 bases from J, leaving 10 bases between.

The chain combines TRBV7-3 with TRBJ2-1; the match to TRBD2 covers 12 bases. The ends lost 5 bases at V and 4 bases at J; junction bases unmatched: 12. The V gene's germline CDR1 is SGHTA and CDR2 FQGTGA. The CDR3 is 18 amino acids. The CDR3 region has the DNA TGTGCCAGCAGCAGGCTGGCAGGGACTAGCGGGCCTTACAATGAGCAGTTCTTC. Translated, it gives CASSRLAGTSGPYNEQFF.

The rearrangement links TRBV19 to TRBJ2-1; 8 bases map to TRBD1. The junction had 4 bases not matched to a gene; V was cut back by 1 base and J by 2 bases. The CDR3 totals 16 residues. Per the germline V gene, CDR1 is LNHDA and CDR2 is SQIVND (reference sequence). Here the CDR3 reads CASSIAGQGPYNEQFF. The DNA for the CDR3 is TGTGCCAGTAGTATAGCCGGACAGGGTCCCTACAATGAGCAGTTCTTC.

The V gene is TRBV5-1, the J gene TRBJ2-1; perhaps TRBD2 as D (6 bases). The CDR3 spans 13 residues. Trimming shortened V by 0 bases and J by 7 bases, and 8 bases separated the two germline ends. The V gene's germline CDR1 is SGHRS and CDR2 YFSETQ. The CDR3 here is CASSLAGSNEQFF. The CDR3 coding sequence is TGCGCCAGCAGCTTGGCCGGGAGTAATGAGCAGTTCTTC.

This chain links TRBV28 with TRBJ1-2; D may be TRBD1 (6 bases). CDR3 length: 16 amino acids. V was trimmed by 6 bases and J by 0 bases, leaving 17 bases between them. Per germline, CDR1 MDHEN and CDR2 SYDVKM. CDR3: CASSLLRGGSNYGYTF. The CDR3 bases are TGTGCCAGCAGCTTACTTAGGGGGGGGTCTAACTATGGCTACACCTTC.

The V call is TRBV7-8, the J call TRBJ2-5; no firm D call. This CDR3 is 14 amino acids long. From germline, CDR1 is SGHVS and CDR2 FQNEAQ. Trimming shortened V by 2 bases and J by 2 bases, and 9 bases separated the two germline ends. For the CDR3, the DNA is TGTGCCAGCAGCTTAAGCGTCCGGCAAGAGACCCAGTACTTC. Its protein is CASSLSVRQETQYF.

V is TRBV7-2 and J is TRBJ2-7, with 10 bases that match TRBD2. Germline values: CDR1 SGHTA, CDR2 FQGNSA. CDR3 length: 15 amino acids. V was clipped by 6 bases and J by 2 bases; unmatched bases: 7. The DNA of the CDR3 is TGTGCCAGCAGTCTAGGAACTAGCGGGACCTACGAGCAGTACTTC. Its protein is CASSLGTSGTYEQYF.

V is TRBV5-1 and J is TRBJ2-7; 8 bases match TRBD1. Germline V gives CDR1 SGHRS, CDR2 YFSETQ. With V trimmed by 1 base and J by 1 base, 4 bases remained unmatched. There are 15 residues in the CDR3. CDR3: CASSLWTGYSYEQYF. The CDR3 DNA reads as TGCGCCAGCAGCTTGTGGACAGGGTATTCCTACGAGCAGTACTTC.

The CDR3 nucleotides read TGCGCCAGCAGACTGAGCGGGAGAGGGGACGAGCAGTACTTC. Translating it yields CASRLSGRGDEQYF. The chain recombines TRBV5-1 with TRBJ2-7; TRBD2 matches 8 bases. The germline CDR1 and CDR2 sequences are SGHRS and YFSETQ. Trimming cost V 5 bases and J 5 bases; bases outside gene matches: 9. The CDR3 has 14 amino acids.

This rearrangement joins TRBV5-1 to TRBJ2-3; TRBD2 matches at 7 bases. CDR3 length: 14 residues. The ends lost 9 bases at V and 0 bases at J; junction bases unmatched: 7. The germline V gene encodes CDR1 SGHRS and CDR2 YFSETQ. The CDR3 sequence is CATASGTSTDTQYF. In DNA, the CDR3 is TGCGCCACCGCTAGCGGCACTAGCACAGATACGCAGTATTTT.

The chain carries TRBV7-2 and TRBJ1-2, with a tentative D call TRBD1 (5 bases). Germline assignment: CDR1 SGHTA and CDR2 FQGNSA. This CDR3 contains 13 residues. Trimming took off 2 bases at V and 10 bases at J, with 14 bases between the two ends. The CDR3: CASSLKPTALYTF. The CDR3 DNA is TGTGCCAGCAGCTTAAAGCCGACAGCCCTCTACACCTTC.

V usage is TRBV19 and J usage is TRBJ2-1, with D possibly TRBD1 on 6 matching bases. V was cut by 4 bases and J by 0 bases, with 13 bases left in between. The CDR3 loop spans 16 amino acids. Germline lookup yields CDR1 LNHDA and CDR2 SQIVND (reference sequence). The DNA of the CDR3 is TGTGCCAGTAGTAAGGGGGACGCTAACTCCTACAATGAGCAGTTCTTC. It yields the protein CASSKGDANSYNEQFF.

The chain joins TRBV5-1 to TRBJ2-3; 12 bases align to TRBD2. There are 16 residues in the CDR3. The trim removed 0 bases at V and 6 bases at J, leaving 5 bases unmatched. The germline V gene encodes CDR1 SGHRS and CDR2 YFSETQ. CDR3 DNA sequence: TGCGCCAGCAGCTTGGGACTAGCGGGAGTGCTTGATACGCAGTATTTT. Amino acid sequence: CASSLGLAGVLDTQYF. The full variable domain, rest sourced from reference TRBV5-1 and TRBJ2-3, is KAGVTQTPRYLIKTRGQQVTLSCSPISGHRSVSWYQQTPGQGLQFLFEYFSETQRNKGNFPGRFSGRQFSNSRSEMNVSTLELGDSALYLCASSLGLAGVLDTQYFGPGTRLTVL.

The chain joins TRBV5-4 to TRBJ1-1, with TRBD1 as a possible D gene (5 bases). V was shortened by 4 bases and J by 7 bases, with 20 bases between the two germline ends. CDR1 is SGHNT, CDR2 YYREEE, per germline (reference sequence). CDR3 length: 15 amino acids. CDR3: CASSQDIKQALEAFF. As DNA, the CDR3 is TGTGCCAGCAGCCAAGATATCAAACAGGCTCTTGAAGCTTTCTTT.